This T cell receptor beta chain was retrieved from a study of control samples from healthy donors and cancer patients. This clone was observed a single time. The trim removed 1 base at V and 7 bases at J, leaving 10 bases unmatched. The CDR3 is 17 amino acids. Germline assignment: CDR1 LNHNV and CDR2 YYDKDF (reference sequence). Generated by immunoSEQ multiplex PCR, the TCRdb table keeps only in-frame clones and is missing some. Counted here are about 160,000 clones, around nine tenths occurring once; the ten biggest clones make up less than 0.75%. The sequencing input was blood. The chain has TRBV15 and TRBJ2-1; 10 positions agree with TRBD1. This TCR was recovered from a woman aged 25-40 years in good health. The CDR3 DNA is TGTGCCACCAGCAGAGGGGACAGGGGTCGACTAAGGAATGAGCAGTTCTTC. Its protein is CATSRGDRGRLRNEQFF.